Sequencing of this T cell receptor (beta chain) was carried out in a study of response to subunit inactivated influenza vaccine. Findings of the study overall: Authors suggested few new T cells are recruited by each seasonal influenza vaccination.

This clonotype was detected only a few times. Its target is unknown. TCRdb reprocessed the RT-PCR reads with MiXCR, giving one entry per CDR3 protein. The sample holds approximately 530,000 distinct CDR3 sequences; 6.5% to 8% are singletons and the top ten take 10% to 15%. J was trimmed by 1 base and V by 5 bases; bases with no gene match: 2. The germline V gene has CDR1 SQVTM and CDR2 ANQGSEA. CDR3 length: 13 residues. The chain carries TRBV29-1 and TRBJ1-2, with TRBD1 identical over 9 bases. Sequences were derived from PBMCs from blood, sampled roughly 24 months after vaccination. This clonotype originated in a man between 50 and 75 years old who received an inactivated influenza vaccine. CDR3 residues: CSVKDRGNYGYTF. The CDR3 bases are TGCAGCGTTAAGGACAGGGGTAACTATGGCTACACCTTC.